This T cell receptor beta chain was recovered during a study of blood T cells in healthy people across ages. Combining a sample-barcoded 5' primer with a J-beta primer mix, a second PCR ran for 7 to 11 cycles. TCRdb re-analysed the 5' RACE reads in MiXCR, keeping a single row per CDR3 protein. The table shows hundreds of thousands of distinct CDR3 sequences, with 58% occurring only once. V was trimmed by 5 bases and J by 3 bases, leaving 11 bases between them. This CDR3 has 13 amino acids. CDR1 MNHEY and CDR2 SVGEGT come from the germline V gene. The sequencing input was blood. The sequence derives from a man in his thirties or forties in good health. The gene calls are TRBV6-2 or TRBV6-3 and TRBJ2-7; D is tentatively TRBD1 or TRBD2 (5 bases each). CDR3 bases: TGTGCCAGCAGTCGGGGCGGGTTCTACGAGCAGTACTTC. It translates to CASSRGGFYEQYF.